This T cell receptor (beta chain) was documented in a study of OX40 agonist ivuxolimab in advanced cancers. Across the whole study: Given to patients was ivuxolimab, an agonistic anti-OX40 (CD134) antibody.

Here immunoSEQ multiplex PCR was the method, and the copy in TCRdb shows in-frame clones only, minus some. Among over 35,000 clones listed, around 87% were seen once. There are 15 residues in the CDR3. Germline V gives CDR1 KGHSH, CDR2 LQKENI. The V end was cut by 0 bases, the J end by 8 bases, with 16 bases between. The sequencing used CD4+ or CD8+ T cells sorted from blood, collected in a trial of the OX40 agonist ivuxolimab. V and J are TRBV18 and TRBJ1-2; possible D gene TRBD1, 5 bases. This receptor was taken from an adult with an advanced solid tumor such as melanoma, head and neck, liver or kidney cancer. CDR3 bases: TGTGCCAGCTCACCACCGGAGCCAGGGCGCGGGGGCTACACCTTC. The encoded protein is CASSPPEPGRGGYTF.